This record looks at one TCR beta chain sequence and its context. Its antigen is not identified. Germline V gene sequence: CDR1 MDHEN, CDR2 SYDVKM. This CDR3 contains 15 residues. Data came from immunoSEQ multiplex PCR; TCRdb stores just in-frame clones and leaves some out. The repertoire holds 21,000 or so clones, about four fifths seen once, with roughly 29% in the top ten. This entry is derived from a study of OX40 agonist ivuxolimab in advanced cancers. The overall study: Patients enrolled in dose escalation were diagnosed with hepatocellular carcinoma, melanoma, renal cell or head and neck cancer.

Study-wide points: Expansion of clones was among the lowest in partial responders at 0.1-3.0 mg/kg. Expanded peripheral T cells had an undetermined antigen specificity.

This chain links TRBV28 with TRBJ2-5; D may be TRBD2 (6 bases). The end of the DNA aligns better with TRBJ2-7, so the J call may be wrong. This TCR came from an adult with an advanced solid tumor such as melanoma, head and neck, liver or kidney cancer. This specimen consisted of CD4+ or CD8+ T cells sorted from blood, obtained in a trial of the OX40 agonist ivuxolimab. The CDR3 DNA is TGTGCCAGCAGTTTTCTCCGACTAGATCCCTACGAGCAGTACTTC. This gives the protein CASSFLRLDPYEQYF.